The sequence of this T cell receptor beta chain was determined in a study of shared clonotypes between healthy human individuals. Unmatched junction bases numbered 10, after V lost 4 bases and J lost 5 bases. The CDR3 extends over 16 amino acids. Germline V CDR1 and CDR2: SGHNT, YYREEE (reference sequence). Sequenced by immunoSEQ multiplex PCR; TCRdb stores in-frame clones only, minus some. The data contain fewer than 700,000 clones, around 78% of them singletons. The chain has TRBV5-4 and TRBJ1-3; 9 bases line up with TRBD1. The TCR was taken from a woman aged 40 to 50 in good health. Some clones in this sample may be carry-over from other donors' samples. What was sequenced was PBMCs. CDR3 nucleotide sequence: TGTGCCAGCAGCCGAGACATGGACAGGGGACGAAACACCATATATTTT. Protein: CASSRDMDRGRNTIYF.